Listed below are T cell receptor beta chains from one sample, sequenced in a study of identical twins. TCRdb reprocessed the 5' RACE reads with MiXCR, giving one entry per CDR3 protein. The sample contains 1.5 million to 2 million distinct CDR3 sequences, more than 30% of which appear only once. The source material was cord blood. All receptors come from a newborn girl in good health. Each CDR3 is given without its conserved first and last residue. The order of the fields is V gene, J gene, CDR3 protein.

v_gene: TRBV20-1; j_gene: TRBJ2-5; CDR3aa: SVRGRRETQY
v_gene: TRBV4-2; j_gene: TRBJ2-3; CDR3aa: ASSFRPGTGSTDTQY
v_gene: TRBV20-1; j_gene: TRBJ2-1; CDR3aa: SALRFPRGENEQF
v_gene: TRBV24-1; j_gene: TRBJ1-1; CDR3aa: ATLHRARGALNTEAF
v_gene: TRBV6-2/TRBV6-3; j_gene: -; CDR3aa: ASSPLAGVRYEQY
v_gene: TRBV20-1; j_gene: TRBJ2-3; CDR3aa: SASSLGSGRSTDTQY
v_gene: TRBV12-3/TRBV12-4; j_gene: TRBJ2-2; CDR3aa: ASRSSRNTGELF
v_gene: TRBV12-3/TRBV12-4; j_gene: -; CDR3aa: ASSPDGFGSYNEQY
v_gene: TRBV20-1; j_gene: TRBJ1-4; CDR3aa: SARAGSKEKLF
v_gene: TRBV2; j_gene: TRBJ1-6; CDR3aa: ASSARDFNSPLH
v_gene: TRBV15; j_gene: TRBJ2-3; CDR3aa: ATSKELLYGRASDTQY
v_gene: TRBV7-9; j_gene: TRBJ2-1; CDR3aa: ASRDSVFEF
v_gene: TRBV5-1; j_gene: TRBJ2-2; CDR3aa: ASSLVGQGPTGELF
v_gene: TRBV3-1; j_gene: TRBJ2-3; CDR3aa: ASSPAASRTLSTDTQY
v_gene: TRBV4-1; j_gene: -; CDR3aa: ASSQGGRVLYNEQY